This T cell receptor (beta chain) was retrieved from a study of T and B cells in COVID-19 patients. The wider study: Critical illness requiring mechanical ventilation or extracorporeal membrane oxygenation affected three fifths of the roughly 20 active-infection patients.

Study-level results: In COVID-19 patients, T cell receptor beta variable and joining gene use was reportedly strongly skewed.

About this clonotype: Its specificity is unknown.

From blood, about 220-500 ng of genomic DNA served as TRB template. The germline CDR1 and CDR2 sequences are PRHDT and FYEKMQ (reference sequence). The length of the CDR3 is 15 residues. V was pared by 6 bases and J by 0 bases, with 14 bases between. BIOMED2 TRB-A/B primer pools were used in multiplex TRB PCR. TCRdb called the multiplex PCR reads again in MiXCR, with one record for every CDR3 protein. The sample shows more than 10,000 distinct CDR3 sequences, 33% of them seen only once. The specimen was blood. V usage is TRBV13 and J usage is TRBJ1-1; D might be TRBD1 (6 bases). The TCR sequence derives from a human donor with active COVID-19. The CDR3 coding sequence is TGTGCCAGCAGGACACGAGGGGGACTGAACACTGAAGCTTTCTTT. Translating gives CASRTRGGLNTEAFF.